This T cell receptor (beta chain) comes out of a study of T-cell reconstitution after alpha-beta-depleted transplantation in children. In this sample, this clonotype turned up a few times. Using unique molecular identifiers, the investigators prepared the TCRbeta library. In TCRdb, the PCR reads were re-called with MiXCR into one record per CDR3 protein. The repertoire holds nearly 400,000 distinct CDR3 sequences, with roughly 21% as singletons. The clonotype originates from a human donor who donated a stem cell graft to a child with acute myeloid leukemia. Specimen: PBMCs from the stem cell graft donor, collected from the stem cell graft.

In DNA, the CDR3 is TGTGCCAGCAAGGGGACTAGCGGCTACAATGAGCAGTTCTTC. It is translated as CASKGTSGYNEQFF. The J gene is TRBJ2-1, the V gene TRBV28, with 11 bases that match TRBD2. The germline V gene has CDR1 MDHEN and CDR2 SYDVKM. This CDR3 is 14 amino acids long. V shed 7 bases and J 3 bases; nucleotides not matched to a gene: 2. Together with reference TRBV28 and TRBJ2-1, the CDR3 gives the full variable domain: DVKVTQSSRYLVKRTGEKVFLECVQDMDHENMFWYRQDPGLGLRLIYFSYDVKMKEKGDIPEGYSVSREKKERFSLILESASTNQTSMYLCASKGTSGYNEQFFGPGTRLTVL.